Listed below are T cell receptor beta chains from one sample, sequenced in a study. Using its own MiXCR run on the 5' RACE reads, TCRdb lists one record per CDR3 protein. The profile shows 8,000 to 10,000 distinct CDR3 sequences, under 35% of them singletons. Sequencing input: naive CD4+ T cells sorted from a lymph node. The source of these receptors is a female donor with breast cancer. The CDR3 runs from the conserved cysteine through the conserved F or W. The order of the fields is J gene, clone size, V gene, D gene, CDR3 protein, CDR3 DNA. D genes are given only for firm matches. Rows may omit the clone size; those that give it use once, few, many or a size class.

>TRBJ1-2|medium-sized|TRBV10-3|.
CAISAQTLYGYTF
TGTGCCATCAGTGCCCAGACGTTATATGGCTACACCTTC
>TRBJ2-1|.|TRBV20-1|TRBD2
CSATGGLTGENEQFF
TGCAGTGCCACCGGGGGACTAACGGGAGAGAATGAGCAGTTCTTC
>TRBJ1-5|few|TRBV12-3/TRBV12-4|TRBD1
CASRRDRGRGQPQHF
TGTGCCAGCAGAAGGGACAGGGGGCGCGGTCAGCCCCAGCATTTT
>TRBJ2-7|few|TRBV4-2|.
CASSPRTPTYEQYF
TGTGCCAGCAGCCCAAGGACGCCTACCTACGAGCAGTACTTC
>TRBJ1-5|.|TRBV12-3/TRBV12-4|.
CASSWGDNQPLHF
TGTGCCAGCAGTTGGGGGGACAATCAGCCCCTGCACTTT
>TRBJ2-7|once|TRBV9|.
CASSVGALVFDEQYF
TGTGCCAGCAGCGTAGGAGCACTAGTGTTCGACGAGCAGTACTTC
>TRBJ1-4|many|TRBV5-1|TRBD1
CASSTGTGGSEKLFF
TGCGCCAGCAGCACAGGGACAGGGGGCAGTGAAAAACTGTTTTTT
>TRBJ2-3|.|TRBV4-1|.
CASSLGSGSKRQYTDTQYF
TGCGCCAGCAGCCTCGGGTCGGGGAGCAAGAGGCAATACACAGATACGCAGTATTTT
>TRBJ2-1|.|TRBV6-2/TRBV6-3|TRBD2
CASSYSAPSGIYNEQFF
TGTGCCAGCAGTTACAGCGCGCCCAGCGGGATATACAATGAGCAGTTCTTC
>TRBJ1-4|.|TRBV2|.
CASRVTAGEKLFF
TGTGCCAGCAGAGTTACGGCCGGGGAAAAACTGTTTTTT
>TRBJ1-1|.|TRBV11-2|.
CASSLVPNTEAFF
TGTGCCAGCAGCTTAGTCCCGAACACTGAAGCTTTCTTT
>TRBJ1-3|few|TRBV6-5|.
CASRTGSGSGNTIYF
TGTGCCAGCAGGACGGGTTCGGGATCTGGAAACACCATATATTTT